These 15 T cell receptor beta chains were all obtained from the same sample, sequenced in a study of identical twins. TCRdb itself ran the 5' RACE reads through MiXCR, one entry per CDR3 protein. The sample holds 1,800,000 or so distinct CDR3 sequences, more than 30% seen once. The sequenced material came from cord blood. The receptors shown here come from a newborn girl in good health.

The gene calls are TRBV20-1 and TRBJ2-6; tentatively, D is TRBD1 or TRBD2 (5 bases each). Germline values: CDR1 DFQATT, CDR2 SNEGSKA (reference sequence). V was trimmed by 3 bases and J by 1 base, leaving 19 bases between them. The CDR3 is 18 amino acids. CDR3 residues: CSARASIGAMSGANVLTF. CDR3 sequence (DNA): TGCAGTGCTAGGGCAAGCATCGGGGCTATGTCTGGGGCCAACGTCCTGACTTTC.

This clonotype was picked up one time. The chain recombines TRBV5-1 with TRBJ1-4; 8 nucleotides agree with TRBD1. This CDR3 is built from 14 residues. Per germline, CDR1 SGHRS and CDR2 YFSETQ. With 6 bases clipped from V and 4 bases from J, the junction kept 5 bases outside the gene matches. The CDR3, as DNA: TGCGCCAGCACAAGGACAGGGTTTAATGAAAAACTGTTTTTT. This encodes CASTRTGFNEKLFF. Complete variable domain (other parts from reference TRBV5-1 and TRBJ1-4): KAGVTQTPRYLIKTRGQQVTLSCSPISGHRSVSWYQQTPGQGLQFLFEYFSETQRNKGNFPGRFSGRQFSNSRSEMNVSTLELGDSALYLCASTRTGFNEKLFFGSGTQLSVL.

A few counts support this clonotype. This sequence joins TRBV28 and TRBJ2-7, with D possibly TRBD2 on 5 matching bases. The CDR3 spans 12 residues. The germline CDR1 and CDR2 sequences are MDHEN and SYDVKM. Trimming stripped 8 bases from V and 5 bases from J, with 13 bases between. DNA of the CDR3: TGTGCCAGCCAAGACACCGGGGACGAGCAGTACTTC. Translation gives CASQDTGDEQYF.

The V and J genes are TRBV28 and TRBJ2-3; weak D call: TRBD2 (6 bases). Trimming removed 3 bases at V and 2 bases at J, with 12 bases between. The CDR3 spans 15 residues. Germline loops: CDR1 MDHEN, CDR2 SYDVKM. CDR3 in DNA: TGTGCCAGCAGTTTGGTCGGGAGTCCCACAGATACGCAGTATTTT. Translating gives CASSLVGSPTDTQYF.

As for this clonotype: Relative to the germline gene, one junction end is altered; a read error may explain this. J is TRBJ2-1 and V is TRBV3-1; 7 bases line up with TRBD2. This CDR3 has 16 amino acids. Per the germline V gene, CDR1 is LGHDT and CDR2 is YNNKEL (reference sequence). The CDR3 DNA reads as TGTGCCAGCAGCGAAGACCCTAGCGGTCATTACAATGAGCAGTTCTTC. Protein product: CASSEDPSGHYNEQFF.

This clonotype was detected a few times. V and J are TRBV5-8 and TRBJ2-4; D gene unclear. CDR1 is SGHTS and CDR2 is YDEGEE in the germline V gene. V was pared by 0 bases and J by 8 bases, with 9 bases between. CDR3 size: 13 residues. The CDR3 sequence is CASSLGRTDIQYF. DNA of the CDR3: TGTGCCAGCAGCTTGGGGCGTACGGACATTCAGTACTTC.

The V gene is TRBV6-4, the J gene TRBJ1-6; D might be TRBD1 (6 bases). The germline CDR1 and CDR2 sequences are MRHNA and SNTAGT. Trimming removed 4 bases from V and 5 bases from J, with 12 bases in between. CDR3 length equals 15 residues. The CDR3 loop is CASSATGGNNSPLHF. The CDR3 DNA reads TGTGCCAGCAGTGCGACAGGAGGGAATAATTCACCCCTCCACTTT.

This clonotype was seen only a few times. The chain has TRBV20-1 and TRBJ1-2, with 7 bases that match TRBD1. Unmatched junction bases numbered 16, after V lost 7 bases and J lost 5 bases. The CDR3 totals 15 residues. Looked up from germline, CDR1 is DFQATT and CDR2 is SNEGSKA (reference sequence). The CDR3 bases are TGCAGTGGGGAGACAGGGTTTTTTGCTCTGTATGGCTACACCTTC. Translating it yields CSGETGFFALYGYTF.

This clonotype was counted ten times or more. DNA for the CDR3: TGTGCCAGCAGTCCTGGACTAGTTAGCACAGATACGCAGTATTTT. Protein: CASSPGLVSTDTQYF. The chain couples TRBV12-3 or TRBV12-4 to TRBJ2-3; TRBD2 aligns across 7 bases. V shed 5 bases, J shed 0 bases, and the junction held 5 bases outside the gene matches. This CDR3 contains 15 residues.

This clonotype has a handful of counts. The chain links TRBV11-2 to TRBJ2-7, with TRBD2 identical over 7 bases. This CDR3 has 17 amino acids. After removal of 1 base from V and 2 bases from J, the junction contained 11 bases not matched to a gene. CDR1 and CDR2 from the germline V gene are SGHAT and FQNNGV. The CDR3 sequence: CASSLAGLRLAPYEQYF. The CDR3 nucleotides read TGTGCCAGCAGCTTAGCTGGCCTAAGACTAGCACCCTACGAGCAGTACTTC.

This clonotype has more than one count but fewer than ten. The chain links TRBV10-3 to TRBJ2-3; 11 bases are shared with TRBD2. The CDR3 is made up of 16 amino acids. The junction had 3 bases not matched to a gene; V was cut back by 4 bases and J by 0 bases. CDR1 and CDR2 (germline): ENHRY, SYGVKD. As DNA, the CDR3 is TGTGCCATCAGTGGAAGGACTAGCGGGAGCACAGATACGCAGTATTTT. The encoded protein is CAISGRTSGSTDTQYF.

This chain links TRBV28 with TRBJ1-2; D not resolved. The CDR3 consists of 12 residues. The ends were cut back, 3 bases at V and 11 bases at J, with 13 bases in the middle. Germline CDR1 reads MDHEN; CDR2 reads SYDVKM. The CDR3 reads CASSLGPVWYTF. CDR3 bases: TGTGCCAGCAGTTTGGGCCCTGTCTGGTACACCTTC.

The chain joins TRBV13 to TRBJ1-2; no firm D call. Germline CDR1 is PRHDT and CDR2 is FYEKMQ (reference sequence). V lost 1 base, J lost 6 bases, and 9 bases lay in between. This CDR3 comprises 13 residues. CDR3: CASSLEVAHGYTF. The CDR3 coding sequence is TGTGCCAGCAGCTTAGAGGTAGCTCATGGCTACACCTTC.

This clonotype was picked up one time. The chain couples TRBV3-1 to TRBJ2-1, with 9 nucleotides matching TRBD2. Germline V CDR1 and CDR2: LGHDT, YNNKEL (reference sequence). This CDR3 region has 15 residues. The J segment lost 7 bases and the V segment lost 3 bases, leaving 7 bases of the junction unmatched. Written as DNA, the CDR3 is TGTGCCAGCAGCCACAGACTAGCGGTCAGGAATGAGCAGTTCTTC. Amino acid sequence: CASSHRLAVRNEQFF.

This clonotype appeared a few times. CDR3 nucleotide sequence: TGTGCCAGCAGCTGGTGGGGATTCGGGGACAGCTCCTACGAGCAGTACTTC. Translated: CASSWWGFGDSSYEQYF. The chain is built from TRBV28 and TRBJ2-7, with TRBD1 identical over 7 bases. Germline V gene data show CDR1 as MDHEN and CDR2 as SYDVKM. The CDR3 is 17 residues long. The ends lost 6 bases at V and 0 bases at J; junction bases unmatched: 14.